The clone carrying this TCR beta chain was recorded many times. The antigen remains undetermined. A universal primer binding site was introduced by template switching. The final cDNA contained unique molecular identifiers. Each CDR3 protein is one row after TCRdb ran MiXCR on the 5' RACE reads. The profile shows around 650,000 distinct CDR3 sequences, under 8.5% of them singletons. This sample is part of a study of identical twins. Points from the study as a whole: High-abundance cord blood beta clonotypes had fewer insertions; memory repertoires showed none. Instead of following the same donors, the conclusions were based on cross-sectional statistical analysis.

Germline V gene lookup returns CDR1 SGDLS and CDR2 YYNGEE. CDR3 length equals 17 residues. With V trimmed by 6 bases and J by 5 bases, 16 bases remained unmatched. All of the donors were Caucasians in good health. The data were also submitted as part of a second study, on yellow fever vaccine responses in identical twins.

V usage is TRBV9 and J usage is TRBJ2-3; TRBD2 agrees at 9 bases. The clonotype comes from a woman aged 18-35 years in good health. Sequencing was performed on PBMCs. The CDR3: CASNKPIAGVGEDTQYF. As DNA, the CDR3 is TGTGCCAGCAACAAACCGATAGCGGGAGTAGGAGAAGATACGCAGTATTTT.